A single T cell receptor (beta chain) is shown here with its context. Its antigen remains unknown. The CDR3 covers 14 residues. V lost 6 bases to trimming and J lost 7 bases, with 15 bases between them. The data derive from a study of blood T cells in healthy people across ages. The overall study: Per two T cells, template switching captured roughly one barcoded beta molecule. The study's findings and limits: Investigators viewed diversity estimates from one million T cells as underestimates, the study reported.

The use of a sample-barcoded 5' primer and a J-beta primer mix characterized a second PCR of roughly 6 to 11 cycles. In TCRdb, the 5' RACE reads were re-called with MiXCR into one record per CDR3 protein. This sample carries about 1.8 million distinct CDR3 sequences, about 50% of them seen once, and the ten largest clones take roughly 2%. The specimen was blood. The origin of this receptor is a woman between 40 and 50 years old in good health. This chain uses TRBV12-3 or TRBV12-4 with TRBJ1-4, with D unresolved. Written as DNA, the CDR3 is TGTGCCAGCAGGCCACAAGCTCTCAGTGAAAAACTGTTTTTT. This sequence encodes CASRPQALSEKLFF.